The subject of this entry is one T cell receptor beta chain. The CDR3 is made up of 15 amino acids. V was pared by 5 bases and J by 3 bases, with 10 bases of the junction left unmatched. CDR1 MNHEY and CDR2 SMNVEV come from the germline V gene (reference sequence). TCRdb re-analysed the RT-PCR reads in MiXCR, keeping a single row per CDR3 protein. Here the sample spans about a million distinct CDR3 sequences, around 17% being singletons. This sample is part of a study of patients and donors after allogeneic stem cell transplantation. The rearrangement uses TRBV27 and TRBJ2-7, with 7 bases fitting TRBD1. Material for sequencing was blood, either unsorted or a sorted T cell fraction (not recorded which). The source of this sequence is a human donor who was either an allogeneic HSCT recipient or a stem cell or donor lymphocyte infusion donor (not recorded which). It is not recorded whose cells these are; they may come from a transplant donor. CDR3 loop: CASSQTGEIRYEQYF. Here the CDR3 DNA reads TGTGCCAGCAGTCAAACAGGGGAAATTCGCTACGAGCAGTACTTC.